This passage covers 9 T cell receptor beta chains from one sample sequenced in a study of metastatic and nonmetastatic thyroid tumors. None of the patients had undergone any treatment ahead of thyroid surgery. Through MiXCR, TCRdb re-clonotyped the PCR reads. Among about 93,000 clones listed, about 13% were seen once. Sample: blood. The receptor source for this set is a female donor with papillary thyroid cancer or a benign thyroid nodule (not recorded which). Some clones in this sample may be carry-over from other donors' samples.

This clone was seen ten or more times. This chain connects TRBV12-3 or TRBV12-4 to TRBJ1-1; the D gene is possibly TRBD1 (6 bases). V was trimmed by 6 bases and J by 4 bases, leaving 24 bases between them. This CDR3 spans 17 amino acids. CDR3 protein: CASSPRGGLVFGTEAFF. Here the CDR3 DNA reads TGTGCCAGCAGCCCAAGGGGGGGCTTGGTTTTTGGCACTGAAGCTTTCTTT.

This clone came up many times. The rearrangement uses TRBV19 and TRBJ2-7; the D is unclear. The CDR3 has 13 residues. The germline V gene encodes CDR1 LNHDA and CDR2 SQIVND (reference sequence). Trimming shortened V by 6 bases and J by 5 bases, and 14 bases separated the two germline ends. In nucleotides, the CDR3 is TGTGCCAGTAGCTTTCAAGGGTTGGACGAGCAGTACTTC. Translation: CASSFQGLDEQYF.

This clone was recorded at least ten times. The V gene is TRBV6-2 or TRBV6-3, the J gene TRBJ2-3; D is unclear. With 6 bases removed from V and 4 bases from J, the gap between germline ends came to 11 bases. Looked up from germline, CDR1 is MNHEY and CDR2 is SVGEGT. This CDR3 is 13 amino acids long. As DNA, the CDR3 is TGTGCCAGCAGCCTATTTTCCGCAGATACGCAGTATTTT. Amino acid sequence: CASSLFSADTQYF.

Concerning this clone: Because the CDR3 is missing its conserved closing phenylalanine or tryptophan, this is likely a read error. The chain recombines TRBV24-1 with TRBJ2-7; unclear D gene. The CDR3 is 13 amino acids. Looked up from germline, CDR1 is KGHDR and CDR2 is SFDVKD. Trimming left V 5 bases short and J 3 bases short, with 10 bases between. CDR3 region: CATSVDTVYEQYL. In nucleotides, the CDR3 is TGTGCCACCAGTGTTGATACGGTCTACGAGCAGTACCTC.

This clone came up a few times. The chain links TRBV6-1 to TRBJ2-7, with TRBD1 as a possible D gene (5 bases). V was cut by 0 bases and J by 2 bases, with 11 bases left in between. Germline V gene sequence: CDR1 MNHNS, CDR2 SASEGT. This CDR3 is 15 amino acids long. This CDR3 is CASSEAQGSTYEQYF. The CDR3 DNA follows: TGTGCCAGCAGTGAAGCGCAGGGCAGCACCTACGAGCAGTACTTC.

This clone was counted many times. J is TRBJ1-5 and V is TRBV4-3; no definite D call. The CDR3 sequence is 14 residues long. Per the germline V gene, CDR1 is LGHNA and CDR2 is YSLEER. The V gene lost 0 bases and the J gene lost 3 bases, with 6 bases spanning the gap. The CDR3 loop is CASSQDRINQPQHF. The CDR3 nucleotides are TGCGCCAGCAGCCAAGACAGGATCAATCAGCCCCAGCATTTT.

The chain uses TRBV4-1 and TRBJ2-3; a possible D gene is TRBD2 (5 bases). This CDR3 has 15 residues. Per the germline V gene, CDR1 is MGHRA and CDR2 is YSYEKL. V shed 0 bases and J shed 3 bases, with 10 bases lying between them. The CDR3 bases are TGCGCCAGCAGCCAAGAAAAATGCGGGACAGATACGCAGTATTTT. This sequence encodes CASSQEKCGTDTQYF.

In this sample, this clone turned up many times. The chain joins TRBV2 to TRBJ2-1; D might be TRBD2 (6 bases). The CDR3 spans 15 residues. V was pared by 6 bases and J by 6 bases, with 18 bases between. Looked up from germline, CDR1 is SNHLY and CDR2 is FYNNEI. CDR3: CASRAGGSPGNEQFF. The CDR3 bases are TGTGCCAGCAGGGCCGGGGGTAGTCCCGGCAATGAGCAGTTCTTC.

This clone has just a few counts. The junction and the germline gene differ at one end; a read error may be behind it. The gene calls are TRBV20-1 and TRBJ2-7, with 9 bases that match TRBD1. CDR3 size: 15 residues. Germline assignment: CDR1 DFQATT and CDR2 SNEGSKA (reference sequence). CDR3 in DNA: TGCGGTGCTAGCCTCGGGACAGGGAGTTCCTACGAGCGGTACTTC. Protein sequence: CGASLGTGSSYERYF.